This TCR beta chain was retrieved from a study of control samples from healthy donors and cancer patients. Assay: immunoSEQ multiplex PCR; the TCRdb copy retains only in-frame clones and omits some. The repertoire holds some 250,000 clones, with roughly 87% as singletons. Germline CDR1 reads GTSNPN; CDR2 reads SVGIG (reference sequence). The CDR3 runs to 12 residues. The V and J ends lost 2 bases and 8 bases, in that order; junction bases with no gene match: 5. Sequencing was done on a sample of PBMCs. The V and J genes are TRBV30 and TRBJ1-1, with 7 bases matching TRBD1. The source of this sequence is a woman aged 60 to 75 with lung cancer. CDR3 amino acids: CAWSLQGREAFF. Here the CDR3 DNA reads TGTGCCTGGAGTCTACAGGGGAGAGAAGCTTTCTTT.